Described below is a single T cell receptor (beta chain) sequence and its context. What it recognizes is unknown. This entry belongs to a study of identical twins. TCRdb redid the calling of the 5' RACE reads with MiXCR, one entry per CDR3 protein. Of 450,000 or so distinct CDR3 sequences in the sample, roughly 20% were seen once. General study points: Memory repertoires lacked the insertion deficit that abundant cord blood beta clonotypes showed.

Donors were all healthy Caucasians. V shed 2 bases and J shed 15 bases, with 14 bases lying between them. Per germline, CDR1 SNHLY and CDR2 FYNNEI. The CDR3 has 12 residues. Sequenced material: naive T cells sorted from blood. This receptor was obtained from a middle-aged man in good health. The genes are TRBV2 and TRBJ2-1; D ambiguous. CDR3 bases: TGTGCCAGCAGTGAATTAGGGTCCTTGCCGTTCTTC. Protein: CASSELGSLPFF.